This is a list of T cell receptor beta chains from one sample in a study of blood T cells in healthy people across ages. TCRdb fed the 5' RACE reads into MiXCR, producing one record per CDR3 protein. Here the sample spans about 1.8 million distinct CDR3 sequences, roughly 52% being singletons. Material for sequencing was blood. These receptors all come from a woman aged 40 to 49 in good health. Each CDR3 is given with its conserved first and last residue. The D gene is left open where the match is weak. Size is stated for part of the rows, as once, few or many counts, or as a class when the clone is expanded.

J gene,D gene,clone size,V gene,CDR3 protein,CDR3 DNA
TRBJ1-2,.,.,TRBV25-1,CASSPLSGIGYTF,TGTGCCAGCAGTCCCCTAAGCGGAATTGGCTACACCTTC
TRBJ1-1,.,.,TRBV4-3,CASSQGRGRNTEAFF,TGCGCCAGCAGCCAAGGCAGGGGTAGGAACACTGAAGCTTTCTTT
TRBJ2-2,.,.,TRBV7-8,CASSLGGGRINTGELFF,TGTGCCAGCAGCTTAGGGGGGGGCAGAATTAACACCGGGGAGCTGTTTTTT
TRBJ2-5,TRBD1,few,TRBV29-1,CSVEGDRQETQYF,TGCAGCGTTGAGGGGGACAGACAAGAGACCCAGTACTTC
TRBJ1-2,.,.,TRBV6-1,CASKSSINYGYTF,TGTGCCAGCAAGTCGTCCATAAACTATGGCTACACCTTC
TRBJ2-3,TRBD2,.,TRBV12-5,CASGLVLGRATGDTQYF,TGTGCTAGTGGTTTGGTTCTCGGGAGGGCGACTGGGGATACGCAGTATTTT
TRBJ2-1,TRBD2,many,TRBV4-3,CASSQTSGEYNEQFF,TGCGCCAGCAGCCAGACTAGCGGGGAGTACAATGAGCAGTTCTTC
TRBJ1-5,.,.,TRBV13,CSSSLGEQPQHF,TGTTCCAGCAGCTTAGGAGAGCAGCCCCAGCATTTT
TRBJ2-3,.,.,TRBV28,CASSKSREVADTQYF,TGTGCCAGCAGTAAAAGCAGGGAGGTTGCAGATACGCAGTATTTT
TRBJ1-2,.,.,TRBV25-1,CASSASGRTNYGYTF,TGTGCCAGCAGTGCGTCCGGTCGAACTAACTATGGCTACACCTTC
TRBJ2-7,.,few,TRBV28,CASSDGQRAYEQYF,TGTGCCAGCAGTGATGGACAGAGAGCCTACGAGCAGTACTTC
TRBJ2-7,.,few,TRBV5-6,CASSLDSRGRTSYEQYF,TGTGCCAGCAGCTTGGATTCCAGGGGACGTACTTCATACGAGCAGTACTTT
TRBJ1-6,.,.,TRBV15,CATSRDRGRRNSPLHF,TGTGCCACCAGCAGAGACAGGGGCAGGCGCAATTCACCCCTCCACTTT
TRBJ2-1,.,.,TRBV27,CASSLSGEDEQFF,TGTGCCAGCAGTTTATCGGGTGAGGATGAGCAGTTCTTC
TRBJ2-1,.,.,TRBV9,CASSPWTTYNEQFF,TGTGCCAGCAGCCCGTGGACTACCTACAATGAGCAGTTCTTC
TRBJ1-6,.,.,TRBV27,CASRQPVARTTMGYNSPLHF,TGTGCCAGCAGGCAACCCGTTGCCCGAACGACTATGGGATATAATTCACCCCTCCACTTT
TRBJ2-3,.,.,TRBV6-2/TRBV6-3,CASSQWTEPTDTQYF,TGTGCCAGCAGTCAATGGACTGAGCCCACAGATACGCAGTATTTT
TRBJ1-1,TRBD1,.,TRBV10-3,CAIAPGGTATTEAFF,TGTGCCATCGCCCCAGGCGGGACAGCCACCACTGAAGCTTTCTTT
TRBJ1-5,TRBD1,.,TRBV2,CASSPQGLGNQPQHF,TGTGCCAGCAGTCCACAGGGGTTGGGCAACCAGCCCCAGCATTTT
TRBJ2-4,TRBD1,.,TRBV6-2/TRBV6-3,CASSNSGTGVHIQYF,TGTGCCAGCAGTAACTCCGGGACAGGGGTACACATTCAGTACTTC
TRBJ1-5,.,.,TRBV20-1,CSAREWAGTNQPQHF,TGCAGTGCTAGAGAGTGGGCAGGGACCAATCAGCCCCAGCATTTT
TRBJ2-1,TRBD1,.,TRBV7-7,CASSSGPGQGYNEQFF,TGTGCTAGCAGCTCGGGTCCGGGACAGGGTTACAATGAGCAGTTCTTC
TRBJ2-1,TRBD2,.,TRBV2,CASSVTSGDSYNEQFF,TGTGCCAGCAGTGTAACTAGCGGTGACTCCTACAATGAGCAGTTCTTC
TRBJ2-2,.,.,TRBV4-2,CASSQGPPLTGELFF,TGTGCCAGCAGCCAAGGCCCCCCTCTCACCGGGGAGCTGTTTTTT
TRBJ1-4,.,.,TRBV7-9,CASSLRDANEKLFF,TGTGCCAGCAGCCTGAGGGACGCTAATGAAAAACTGTTTTTT
TRBJ1-2,.,few,TRBV20-1,CSASQPYGYTF,TGCAGTGCTAGTCAACCGTATGGCTACACCTTC
TRBJ1-1,.,.,TRBV20-1,CSANARHRGTEAFF,TGCAGTGCTAATGCCCGACACCGCGGCACTGAAGCTTTCTTT
TRBJ2-3,.,.,TRBV7-2,CASSSARQDTQYF,TGTGCCAGCAGCTCCGCCCGTCAAGATACGCAGTATTTT
TRBJ1-5,.,.,TRBV20-1,CSAPVAGNQPQHF,TGCAGTGCCCCTGTGGCAGGTAATCAGCCCCAGCATTTT
TRBJ2-5,TRBD2,few,TRBV7-8,CASSSSRTSRETQYF,TGTGCCAGCAGCTCATCAAGGACTAGCAGAGAGACCCAGTACTTC
TRBJ1-5,.,.,TRBV6-1,CASRKGQPQHF,TGTGCCAGCAGGAAGGGTCAGCCCCAGCATTTT